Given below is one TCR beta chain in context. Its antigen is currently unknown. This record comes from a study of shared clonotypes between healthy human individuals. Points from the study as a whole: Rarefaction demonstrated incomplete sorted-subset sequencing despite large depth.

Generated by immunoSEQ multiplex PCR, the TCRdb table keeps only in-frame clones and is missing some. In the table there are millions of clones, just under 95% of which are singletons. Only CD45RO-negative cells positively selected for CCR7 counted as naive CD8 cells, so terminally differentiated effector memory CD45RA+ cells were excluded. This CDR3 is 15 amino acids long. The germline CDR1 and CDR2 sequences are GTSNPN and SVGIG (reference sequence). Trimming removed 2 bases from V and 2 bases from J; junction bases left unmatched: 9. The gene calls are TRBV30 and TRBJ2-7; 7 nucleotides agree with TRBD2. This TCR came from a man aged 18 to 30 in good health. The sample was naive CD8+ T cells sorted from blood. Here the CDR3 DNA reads TGTGCCTGGAGTTTCCTAGGGGAGGGCCCCTACGAGCAGTACTTC. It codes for CAWSFLGEGPYEQYF.